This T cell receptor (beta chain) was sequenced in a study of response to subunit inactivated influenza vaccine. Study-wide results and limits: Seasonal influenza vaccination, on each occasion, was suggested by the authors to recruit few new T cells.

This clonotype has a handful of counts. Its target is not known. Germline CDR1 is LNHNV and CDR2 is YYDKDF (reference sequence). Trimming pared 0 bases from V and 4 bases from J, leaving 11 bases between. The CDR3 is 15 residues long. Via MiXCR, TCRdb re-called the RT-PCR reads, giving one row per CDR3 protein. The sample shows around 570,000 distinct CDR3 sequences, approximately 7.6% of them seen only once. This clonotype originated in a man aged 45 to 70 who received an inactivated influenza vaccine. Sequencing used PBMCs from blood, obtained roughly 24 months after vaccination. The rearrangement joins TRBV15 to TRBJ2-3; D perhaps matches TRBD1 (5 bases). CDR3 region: CATSRDKGPPDTQYF. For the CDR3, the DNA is TGTGCCACCAGCAGAGATAAGGGGCCCCCAGATACGCAGTATTTT.